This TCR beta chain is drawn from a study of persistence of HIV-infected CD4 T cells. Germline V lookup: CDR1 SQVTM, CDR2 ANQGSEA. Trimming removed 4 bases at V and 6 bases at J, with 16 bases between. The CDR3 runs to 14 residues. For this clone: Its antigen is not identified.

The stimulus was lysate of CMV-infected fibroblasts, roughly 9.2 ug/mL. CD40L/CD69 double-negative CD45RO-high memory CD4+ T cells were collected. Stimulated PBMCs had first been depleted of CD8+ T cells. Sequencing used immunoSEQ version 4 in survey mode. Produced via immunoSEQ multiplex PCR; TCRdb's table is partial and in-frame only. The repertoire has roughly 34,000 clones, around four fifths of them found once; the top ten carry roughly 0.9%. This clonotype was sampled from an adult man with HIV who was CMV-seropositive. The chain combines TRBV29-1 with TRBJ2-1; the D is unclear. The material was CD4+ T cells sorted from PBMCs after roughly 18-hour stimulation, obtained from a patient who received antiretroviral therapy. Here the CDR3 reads CSVVRTLGGNEQFF. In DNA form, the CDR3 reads TGCAGCGTTGTAAGGACCCTAGGTGGCAATGAGCAGTTCTTC.